This section outlines one T cell receptor beta chain sequence together with its context. Its matching antigen is unknown. TCRdb fed the RT-PCR reads into MiXCR, producing one record per CDR3 protein. The sample lists roughly 780,000 distinct CDR3 sequences; around a sixth were seen once. These data belong to a study of response to subunit inactivated influenza vaccine. Study-wide results and caveats: The authors suggested that every seasonal influenza vaccination recruits few new T cells.

The input for sequencing was PBMCs from blood, taken roughly 5 days after vaccination. This clonotype originated in a man in his fifties who received an inactivated influenza vaccine.

CDR3 sequence (DNA): TGTGCCAGCACCTTTGGACAGGATGGCTACACCTTC. Protein: CASTFGQDGYTF. The chain joins TRBV5-6 to TRBJ1-2; 7 bases match TRBD1. The CDR3 covers 12 residues. Germline CDR1 SGHDT, CDR2 YYEEEE. The junction had 5 bases not matched to a gene; V was cut back by 6 bases and J by 6 bases.